This T cell receptor beta chain was identified during a study of prognosis after radiotherapy for stage I lung cancer. Findings of the study overall: Tumor-specific reactivity of the expanded TCR clones remained undetermined. Where distant metastases developed, patients had lower Shannon entropy after stereotactic body radiation therapy.

Peripheral blood samples of roughly 5.9 milliliters were drawn at each of two time points. The CDR3 is made up of 15 amino acids. Germline V CDR1 and CDR2: MNHNS, SASEGT. The V and J ends lost 6 bases and 9 bases respectively, with 18 bases between them. By sample share, this clonotype is medium-sized (0.01 to 0.1%). Its antigen is unidentified. Genomic DNA served as the source from which two-round multiplex PCR generated TCR beta CDR3 amplicons. Amplification during the initial PCR round employed primers specific to each TRBV and TRBJ gene. One entry per CDR3 protein, called by TCRdb with MiXCR from the multiplex PCR reads. The sample contains around 17,000 distinct CDR3 sequences, approximately 30% of which appear only once.

This receptor was taken from a donor aged 50 or older with non-small cell lung cancer. This rearrangement joins TRBV6-1 to TRBJ1-6; a weak D match, TRBD1 (5 bases). This specimen consisted of PBMCs, obtained before or after stereotactic body radiation therapy (not recorded which). In DNA form, the CDR3 reads TGTGCCAGCAGCTGGACACCTATCGGGAGTTCACCCCTCCACTTT. This encodes CASSWTPIGSSPLHF.